This TCR beta chain derives from a study of T cell clones after liver transplantation. The overall study: Draws occurred before transplant, before withdrawal, and after complete or failed withdrawal. Notes on the study in general: Rather than being deleted, graft donor-reactive T cells may have moved into the graft. These preliminary findings come from unstandardized post-transplant sampling times.

To note about this clone: Its antigen is as yet unknown.

The V end lost 3 bases, the J end lost 2 bases, and 12 bases lay between the germline ends. CDR1 MDHEN and CDR2 SYDVKM come from the germline V gene. The CDR3 runs 15 residues. CD3+CD4+ and CD3+CD8+ cells were FACS-sorted from thawed unstimulated PBMCs. Clones were read by immunoSEQ multiplex PCR, and TCRdb kept only the in-frame ones, dropping some. The table shows under 85,000 clones, with 80% occurring only once. This receptor was taken from a human patient who received a liver transplant. A subset of T cells may come from the graft donor. The V call is TRBV28, the J call TRBJ2-3; D may be TRBD1 (6 bases). Here the sequenced sample was CD4+ T cells from blood, taken 12 months after liver transplant. The CDR3 spells CASSLGAGVTDTQYF. For the CDR3, the DNA is TGTGCCAGCAGTTTGGGGGCAGGCGTCACAGATACGCAGTATTTT. The variable domain in full, with the rest retrieved from reference TRBV28 and TRBJ2-3, is DVKVTQSSRYLVKRTGEKVFLECVQDMDHENMFWYRQDPGLGLRLIYFSYDVKMKEKGDIPEGYSVSREKKERFSLILESASTNQTSMYLCASSLGAGVTDTQYFGPGTRLTVL.